Sequencing of this T cell receptor (beta chain) was carried out in a study of a mutant IDH1 vaccine in newly diagnosed glioma. Study context: Following radiotherapy alone, or alongside temozolomide cycles, vaccination was started after an interval of 4-6 weeks. Treatment recipients were approximately 62% male and about 40% female, and their mean age was about 39 years.

Regarding time point: week 5, during vaccination. What each vaccine dose contained was 300 ug of mutant IDH1 20-mer peptide, accompanied by topical imiquimod. The astrocytomas were IDH1-mutant, ATRX-negative, and WHO grade 3 or 4. Losses at the gene ends were 6 bases for V and 3 bases for J; bases not matched to a gene: 17. The germline V gene has CDR1 MNHEY and CDR2 SMNVEV (reference sequence). CDR3 size: 17 residues. Assay: immunoSEQ multiplex PCR; the TCRdb copy retains only in-frame clones and omits some. The sample contains about 38,000 clones, more than 75% of which appear only once. A remark on this clone: No antigen is known for it.

General study points: It was about 95% of patients that developed vaccine-induced immune responses.

The chain is built from TRBV27 and TRBJ2-7; 7 bases align to TRBD1. The material was PBMCs, obtained from a glioma patient whose treatment included an IDH1 peptide vaccine. The origin of this receptor is a man in his forties with glioma. CDR3 DNA: TGTGCCAGCAGGGGTGGGGCCGCAGGGGGTAAATTCTACGAGCAGTACTTC. This codes for CASRGGAAGGKFYEQYF.